This TCR beta chain is drawn from a study of human T cells and chemical hapten exposure. Turning to the study itself: There were per-sample TCR yield variations, arising mainly from small pooled library volume differences. Study-wide results and limits: Counts of TCRs above 1 in 1000 frequency stayed unchanged with DPC sensitization.

The library attached unique molecular identifiers to individual cDNA molecules. Study processing details: The median was about 89,000 TCRs per sample, ranging roughly 20,000 to 750,000. TCRdb reprocessed the RACE reads via MiXCR and lists one record per CDR3 protein. The V and J calls were not made by the authors but by TCRdb's processing. The sample holds 65,000 to 95,000 distinct CDR3 sequences; approximately 8.1% are singletons and the top ten take 1.7%. On this clonotype: Its antigen is currently unknown.

The time point denotes: healthy volunteer bleed at 6 weeks. RNA extraction used unfractionated whole blood as the source of total RNA. The clonotype was recovered from a female donor in good health. Some clones in this sample may be carry-over from other donors' samples. Sequenced sample: whole blood.

This chain's CDR3 is CASSLAGGDEQFF. The CDR3 DNA is TGTGCCAGCAGTTTAGCGGGGGGGGATGAGCAGTTCTTC. The V and J genes are TRBV12-3 or TRBV12-4 and TRBJ2-1, with TRBD2 identical over 7 bases. V trimming: 0 bases; J trimming: 8 bases; junction bases outside the gene matches: 1. This CDR3 has 13 amino acids.